The entry below describes one T cell receptor beta chain. The time point: pretreatment peripheral blood. PCRs each included synthetic TCR analog templates spiked in. Assay: immunoSEQ multiplex PCR; the TCRdb copy retains only in-frame clones and omits some. The sample has about 43,000 clones, about 84% seen once; the top ten hold roughly 15%. These data belong to a study of PD-L1 blockade in urothelial cancer. The wider study: Atezolizumab was started by patients in 2014 at 1,200 mg intravenously every 3 weeks. Analyzed time points were 3 weeks (second dose) and 6 weeks after therapy began.

Germline CDR1 reads KGHSH; CDR2 reads LQKENI. The CDR3 has 15 amino acids. Trimming took 4 bases from V and 4 from J; bases not matched to a gene: 3. This sample comprised PBMCs, obtained around atezolizumab (anti-PD-L1) treatment. This sequence was found in a man in his sixties with urothelial cancer. J is TRBJ2-6 and V is TRBV18; 8 nucleotides agree with TRBD2. The CDR3 DNA reads as TGTGCCAGCTCACTTAGCGGGACAGGGGCCAACGTCCTGACTTTC. Amino acids: CASSLSGTGANVLTF.